These 7 T cell receptor beta chains share one sample of origin, sequenced in a study of T cells after yellow fever vaccination. TCRdb re-called the 5' RACE reads through MiXCR, storing one row per CDR3 protein. Of some 350,000 distinct CDR3 sequences detected, roughly 8.7% appear once; the ten largest clones hold about a sixth. Sample: PBMCs, taken on the day of the first yellow fever vaccination. These receptors all come from a man younger than 35 who received the YFV17D yellow fever vaccine.

This clonotype was seen more than once but under ten times. The gene calls are TRBV7-2 and TRBJ1-5, with D possibly matching TRBD1 (5 bases). The CDR3 is made up of 14 amino acids. Germline assignment: CDR1 SGHTA and CDR2 FQGNSA. V was pared by 5 bases and J by 11 bases, with 19 bases between. CDR3 amino acids: CASSEQALMGAQHF. CDR3 in DNA: TGTGCCAGCAGCGAACAGGCCCTTATGGGAGCCCAGCATTTT.

The rearrangement links TRBV6-2 or TRBV6-3 to TRBJ1-1; D might be TRBD1 (6 bases). CDR3 length equals 14 residues. The V gene's germline CDR1 is MNHEY and CDR2 SVGEGT. Trimming left V 10 bases short and J 1 base short, with 16 bases between. In DNA, the CDR3 is TGTGCCACCGGGCAGACAGGAGGGAACACTGAAGCTTTCTTT. Protein sequence: CATGQTGGNTEAFF.

This clonotype was seen a handful of times. The CDR3 region is CASTWGPPTDTQYF. The CDR3 coding sequence is TGTGCCAGCACTTGGGGGCCACCCACAGATACGCAGTATTTT. This chain links TRBV7-9 with TRBJ2-3, with D possibly matching TRBD1 (6 bases). Trimming took off 7 bases at V and 2 bases at J, with 13 bases between the two ends. The CDR3 covers 14 residues. Germline-derived CDR1 and CDR2 are SEHNR and FQNEAQ (reference sequence).

Turning to this clonotype: At one of its ends the junction is not consistent with the germline gene, which may arise from a read error. The rearrangement links TRBV5-1 to TRBJ2-1; either TRBD1 or TRBD2 may supply D (5 bases each). Germline CDR1 and CDR2: SGHRS and YFSETQ. This CDR3 spans 15 amino acids. In DNA, the CDR3 is TGCGCCAGCAGGTTGGGGGAAGCGGTTTGGACAGAGCAGTTCTTC. This gives the protein CASRLGEAVWTEQFF.

This CDR3 reads CASSPGTGKVTHEQYV. CDR3 DNA sequence: TGTGCCAGCAGCCCTGGGACAGGGAAGGTTACCCACGAGCAGTACGTC. The V call is TRBV27, the J call TRBJ2-7, with TRBD1 identical over 9 bases. The CDR3 loop spans 16 amino acids. With V trimmed by 6 bases and J by 5 bases, 14 bases remained unmatched. Germline values: CDR1 MNHEY, CDR2 SMNVEV (reference sequence).

This chain joins TRBV6-2 or TRBV6-3 and TRBJ2-1, with D possibly TRBD2 on 5 matching bases. This CDR3 spans 12 amino acids. V lost 6 bases and J 9 bases, leaving 12 bases between the germline ends. CDR1 and CDR2 from the germline V gene are MNHEY and SVGEGT. The CDR3 reads CASSQREREQFF. The DNA for the CDR3 is TGTGCCAGCAGCCAAAGGGAGCGTGAGCAGTTCTTC.

This clonotype was seen a handful of times. This chain links TRBV5-8 with TRBJ2-3; 12 nucleotides agree with TRBD2. The germline gives CDR1 SGHTS, CDR2 YDEGEE. V lost 1 base to trimming and J lost 5 bases; unmatched junction nucleotides: 11. The CDR3 sequence is 18 residues long. The CDR3 sequence is CASSLRLAGALWGDTQYF. In nucleotides, the CDR3 is TGTGCCAGCAGCTTGAGACTAGCGGGGGCACTTTGGGGAGATACGCAGTATTTT.